This passage covers 12 T cell receptor beta chains from one sample sequenced in a study of cytomegalovirus exposure and HLA in healthy donors. 13 Jbeta primers and 60 Vbeta primers were used for the PCR. The data were produced by immunoSEQ multiplex PCR, yet TCRdb's version contains in-frame clones alone and is incomplete. This table holds under 200,000 clones, about 80% found once. Sequenced input: PBMCs. Source of these receptors: a woman in her thirties or forties in good health and CMV-seronegative.

This chain uses TRBV6-1 with TRBJ2-5; TRBD1 is a possible D gene (5 bases). Trimming shortened V by 2 bases and J by 3 bases, and 10 bases separated the two germline ends. The germline V gene has CDR1 MNHNS and CDR2 SASEGT. This CDR3 comprises 14 residues. The CDR3, as DNA: TGTGCCAGCAGTGAAACCAGGGATAAAGAGACCCAGTACTTC. Protein product: CASSETRDKETQYF.

This clone has ten or more counts. V is TRBV19 and J is TRBJ1-1; maybe TRBD1 (5 bases). The CDR3 consists of 13 residues. V lost 4 bases and J lost 6, with 12 bases in between. Per the germline V gene, CDR1 is LNHDA and CDR2 is SQIVND (reference sequence). CDR3 in amino acids: CASSKAGSAEAFF. The CDR3 region has the DNA TGTGCCAGTAGTAAGGCAGGGTCAGCTGAAGCTTTCTTT.

As regards this clone: With a much larger clone just one base away, this may be a read error. The V and J genes are TRBV7-3 and TRBJ1-2; a possible D gene is TRBD1 (5 bases). CDR3 length: 13 amino acids. V was clipped by 2 bases and J by 2 bases, with 6 bases between them. CDR1 and CDR2 (germline): SGHTA, FQGTGA. Here the CDR3 DNA reads TGTGCCAGCAGCTTAGCAGGGAACTATGGCTACACCTTC. Translation: CASSLAGNYGYTF.

The chain joins TRBV7-9 to TRBJ1-5; D call uncertain. Germline assignment: CDR1 SEHNR and CDR2 FQNEAQ (reference sequence). With 5 bases removed from V and 4 bases from J, the gap between germline ends came to 9 bases. The CDR3 sequence is 13 residues long. The CDR3 protein is CASSPLENQPQHF. CDR3 DNA sequence: TGTGCCAGCAGCCCCCTCGAGAATCAGCCCCAGCATTTT.

V gene TRBV5-4 combines with J gene TRBJ1-4; D call uncertain. This CDR3 has 14 residues. V shed 2 bases and J shed 8 bases, with 13 bases lying between them. CDR1 SGHNT and CDR2 YYREEE come from the germline V gene (reference sequence). CDR3 in DNA: TGTGCCAGCAGCTTAGTGGGTCCGGGGGAAAAACTGTTTTTT. This sequence encodes CASSLVGPGEKLFF.

The chain joins TRBV30 to TRBJ2-3, with a weak D call TRBD2 (6 bases). This CDR3 is 15 amino acids long. The germline V and J ends were trimmed by 2 bases and 1 base, with 13 bases remaining between them. Looked up from germline, CDR1 is GTSNPN and CDR2 is SVGIG (reference sequence). The CDR3 region has the DNA TGTGCCTGGAGTATAGGCGGGGCGGGCACAGATACGCAGTATTTT. Amino acids: CAWSIGGAGTDTQYF.

The CDR3 DNA follows: TGCGCCAGCAGCCAAGAGGGGGGTCAGCTGAACACTGAAGCTTTCTTT. Amino acids: CASSQEGGQLNTEAFF. The V call is TRBV4-1, the J call TRBJ1-1, with D tentatively TRBD1 (5 bases). Germline assignment: CDR1 MGHRA and CDR2 YSYEKL. CDR3 length: 16 residues. The V end was cut by 0 bases, the J end by 0 bases, with 11 bases between.

This clone was counted between two and nine times. The chain carries TRBV5-1 and TRBJ2-2, with a tentative D call TRBD2 (6 bases). The CDR3 is 13 residues long. Germline CDR1 reads SGHRS; CDR2 reads YFSETQ. DNA of the CDR3: TGCGCTACTTCGCGGGATGACACCGGGGAGCTGTTTTTT. Residues: CATSRDDTGELFF.

The CDR3 spells CAISDLAGNYGYTF. CDR3 coding DNA: TGTGCCATCAGCGACCTGGCGGGAAACTATGGCTACACCTTC. J is TRBJ1-2 and V is TRBV10-3; D remains unclear. V was shortened by 6 bases and J by 2 bases, with 13 bases between the two germline ends. CDR1 ENHRY and CDR2 SYGVKD come from the germline V gene. This CDR3 comprises 14 residues.

The chain links TRBV19 to TRBJ1-1, with TRBD1 as a possible D gene (5 bases). Per the germline V gene, CDR1 is LNHDA and CDR2 is SQIVND (reference sequence). Trimming pared 7 bases from V and 6 bases from J, leaving 12 bases between. The CDR3 runs to 12 residues. The CDR3 protein is CASTTGVSEAFF. CDR3 DNA: TGTGCCAGTACAACGGGGGTCTCTGAAGCTTTCTTT. Together with reference TRBV19 and TRBJ1-1, the CDR3 gives the full variable domain: DGGITQSPKYLFRKEGQNVTLSCEQNLNHDAMYWYRQDPGQGLRLIYYSQIVNDFQKGDIAEGYSVSREKKESFPLTVTSAQKNPTAFYLCASTTGVSEAFFGQGTRLTVV.

The V call is TRBV28, the J call TRBJ1-5; 9 bases are a match to TRBD1. CDR3 length equals 18 residues. Germline CDR1 MDHEN, CDR2 SYDVKM. Trimming at V came to 6 bases and at J to 7 bases, leaving 19 bases not matched to a gene. The CDR3 coding sequence is TGTGCCAGCAGAACCGGGACAGGGATTCGCAATTACTTCCAGCCCCAGCATTTT. The encoded protein is CASRTGTGIRNYFQPQHF.

The CDR3 here is CASSQREETQYF. CDR3 nucleotide sequence: TGTGCCAGCAGCCAGAGGGAAGAGACCCAGTACTTC. The chain uses TRBV7-9 and TRBJ2-5; the D gene is possibly TRBD2 (5 bases). V was pared by 5 bases and J by 3 bases, with 7 bases between. From germline, CDR1 is SEHNR and CDR2 FQNEAQ (reference sequence). The CDR3 runs 12 residues.